The 14 T cell receptor beta chains below come from one sample, sequenced in a study of beta chain features in type 1 diabetes. cDNA synthesis used the whole RNA isolate, giving expressed TCRB sequences. Sequencing was performed with immunoSEQ multiplex PCR; in TCRdb, only in-frame clones are kept and a portion is missing. This sample has fewer than 900,000 clones, with about 17% found just once. The specimen was naive CD4+ T cells from blood. These receptors all stem from a woman younger than 30 in good health.

The chain uses TRBV15 and TRBJ2-7; possible D gene TRBD2, 5 bases. The CDR3 loop spans 16 amino acids. The V end lost 3 bases, the J end lost 1 base, and 16 bases lay between the germline ends. The germline CDR1 and CDR2 sequences are LNHNV and YYDKDF (reference sequence). CDR3 sequence: CATSSLGRGRSYEQYF. The DNA of the CDR3 is TGTGCCACCAGCAGTTTGGGTCGAGGGCGATCCTACGAGCAGTACTTC.

This clone appeared a few times. The rearrangement joins TRBV19 to TRBJ1-4; D is undetermined. This CDR3 is 11 amino acids long. The germline V gene encodes CDR1 LNHDA and CDR2 SQIVND (reference sequence). V was pared by 3 bases and J by 8 bases, with 4 bases between. CDR3 in DNA: TGTGCCAGTAGTATGAGGGAAAAACTGTTTTTT. Protein: CASSMREKLFF.

This clone appeared a few times. The rearrangement joins TRBV5-6 to TRBJ2-3; D remains unclear. CDR1 is SGHDT, CDR2 YYEEEE, per germline. The length of the CDR3 is 15 residues. With 4 bases removed from V and 0 bases from J, the gap between germline ends came to 12 bases. The DNA of the CDR3 is TGTGCCAGCAGCCTCCTCGCGGATAGCACAGATACGCAGTATTTT. Encoded protein: CASSLLADSTDTQYF.

This clone has a handful of counts. This chain connects TRBV4-1 to TRBJ2-2; TRBD2 aligns across 11 bases. The germline CDR1 and CDR2 sequences are MGHRA and YSYEKL. There are 20 residues in the CDR3. The junction had 15 bases not matched to a gene; V was cut back by 4 bases and J by 2 bases. The CDR3 nucleotides are TGCGCCAGCAGCCGGTACCCGGGACTAGCGGAAAGACCAAACACCGGGGAGCTGTTTTTT. This codes for CASSRYPGLAERPNTGELFF.

In this sample, this clone turned up a few times. The chain links TRBV2 to TRBJ2-3; TRBD2 matches 8 bases. The germline CDR1 and CDR2 sequences are SNHLY and FYNNEI. The CDR3 length is 15 residues. The V segment lost 2 bases and the J segment 4 bases; nucleotides outside the gene matches: 5. In DNA form, the CDR3 reads TGTGCCAGCAGTGAAAGACTAGCGTTGGCAGATACGCAGTATTTT. The encoded protein is CASSERLALADTQYF.

The rearrangement joins TRBV29-1 to TRBJ2-2; weak D call: TRBD2 (6 bases). There are 18 residues in the CDR3. Trimming shortened V by 0 bases and J by 5 bases, and 22 bases separated the two germline ends. Germline CDR1 is SQVTM and CDR2 is ANQGSEA. The CDR3 loop is CSVEESGLGHSGTGELFF. The CDR3, as DNA: TGCAGCGTTGAAGAAAGCGGGTTGGGGCATTCTGGGACCGGGGAGCTGTTTTTT.

V and J are TRBV7-9 and TRBJ2-4, with 10 bases identical to TRBD1. CDR1 and CDR2 from the germline V gene are SEHNR and FQNEAQ (reference sequence). The J segment lost 1 base and the V segment lost 6 bases, leaving 9 bases of the junction unmatched. The CDR3 consists of 17 residues. CDR3 region: CASSSDRGWAAKNIQYF. The DNA for the CDR3 is TGTGCCAGCAGTTCGGACAGGGGGTGGGCGGCCAAAAACATTCAGTACTTC.

A few counts support this clone. The chain joins TRBV15 to TRBJ2-2; possibly TRBD2 for D (6 bases). This CDR3 contains 16 residues. V was trimmed by 4 bases and J by 3 bases, leaving 15 bases between them. Germline CDR1 and CDR2: LNHNV and YYDKDF (reference sequence). This chain's CDR3 is CATSIEYTSYTGELFF. As DNA, the CDR3 is TGTGCCACCAGCATTGAGTACACTAGCTACACCGGGGAGCTGTTTTTT.

This rearrangement joins TRBV11-3 to TRBJ2-3; 7 positions agree with TRBD2. V lost 3 bases, J lost 0 bases, and 6 bases stayed unmatched. Per the germline V gene, CDR1 is SGHNT and CDR2 is YENEEA. The length of the CDR3 is 16 residues. CDR3 protein: CASSFGGTTSTDTQYF. For the CDR3, the DNA is TGTGCCAGCAGCTTTGGGGGGACTACTAGCACAGATACGCAGTATTTT.

Comments on this clone: Other DNA sequences of this sample code for an identical CDR3. The CDR3 is CASSPPATYNEQFF. CDR3 DNA: TGTGCCAGCTCACCACCGGCAACATACAATGAGCAGTTCTTC. V gene TRBV18 combines with J gene TRBJ2-1, with unresolved D. V was cut by 0 bases and J by 4 bases, with 7 bases left in between. CDR1 KGHSH and CDR2 LQKENI come from the germline V gene. The CDR3 contains 14 residues. The full variable domain, rest sourced from reference TRBV18 and TRBJ2-1, is NAGVMQNPRHLVRRRGQEARLRCSPMKGHSHVYWYRQLPEEGLKFMVYLQKENIIDESGMPKERFSAEFPKEGPSILRIQQVVRGDSAAYFCASSPPATYNEQFFGPGTRLTVL.

Only a few counts were recorded for this clone. The V call is TRBV7-8, the J call TRBJ1-3; possibly TRBD1 for D (6 bases). Germline values: CDR1 SGHVS, CDR2 FQNEAQ. CDR3 length: 15 residues. The V gene lost 5 bases and the J gene lost 4 bases, with 15 bases spanning the gap. In nucleotides, the CDR3 is TGTGCCAGCAGCATATACAGGGAGGGCGGAAACACCATATATTTT. It codes for CASSIYREGGNTIYF.

This clone was seen a few times. The V gene is TRBV7-2, the J gene TRBJ2-1; weak D call: TRBD1 (5 bases). Germline values: CDR1 SGHTA, CDR2 FQGNSA. CDR3 length: 14 amino acids. Trimming shortened V by 6 bases and J by 11 bases, and 20 bases separated the two germline ends. CDR3 nucleotide sequence: TGTGCCAGCAGTGAGGACATACAGAGGCCAAAGCAGTTCTTC. Translating gives CASSEDIQRPKQFF.

The V call is TRBV7-2, the J call TRBJ2-2; possible D gene TRBD1, 6 bases. V was pared by 2 bases and J by 3 bases, with 13 bases between. This CDR3 contains 16 residues. From germline, CDR1 is SGHTA and CDR2 FQGNSA. DNA of the CDR3: TGTGCCAGCAGCTTATCTACAGCAGGGGACACCGGGGAGCTGTTTTTT. It translates to CASSLSTAGDTGELFF.

The chain uses TRBV6-5 and TRBJ1-1; D unclear. The CDR3 is 15 amino acids. Trimming removed 6 bases at V and 0 bases at J, with 14 bases between. Germline CDR1 reads MNHEY; CDR2 reads SVGAGI. The CDR3 DNA follows: TGTGCCAGCAGGTACCAACTCGGGGTGAACACTGAAGCTTTCTTT. Protein product: CASRYQLGVNTEAFF.